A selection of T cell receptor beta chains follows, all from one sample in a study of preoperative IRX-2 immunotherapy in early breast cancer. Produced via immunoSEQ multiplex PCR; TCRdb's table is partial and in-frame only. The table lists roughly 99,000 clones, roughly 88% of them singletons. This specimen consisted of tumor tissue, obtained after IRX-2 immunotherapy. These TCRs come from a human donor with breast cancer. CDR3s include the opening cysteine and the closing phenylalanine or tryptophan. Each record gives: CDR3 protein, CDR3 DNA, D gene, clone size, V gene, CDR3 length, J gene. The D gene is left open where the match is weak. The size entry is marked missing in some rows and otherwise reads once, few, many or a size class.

CASSFSGLRGLYNSPLHF	TGTGCCAGCAGTTTTTCTGGCCTAAGGGGACTCTATAATTCACCCCTCCACTTT	-	once	TRBV28	18	TRBJ1-6
CASSLTGHTGELFF	TGTGCCAGCAGCTTAACAGGGCACACCGGGGAGCTGTTTTTT	-	-	TRBV7-5	14	TRBJ2-2
CAWSHGGQPETQYF	TGTGCCTGGAGCCATGGGGGGCAACCAGAGACCCAGTACTTC	-	-	TRBV30	14	TRBJ2-5
CASSMSGTGELFF	TGCGCCAGCAGTATGTCAGGCACCGGGGAGCTGTTTTTT	-	-	TRBV10-2	13	TRBJ2-2
CASSSRGTGTSGSSYEQYF	TGTGCCAGCTCATCGAGAGGAACCGGGACTAGCGGGAGCTCCTACGAGCAGTACTTC	TRBD2	-	TRBV18	19	TRBJ2-7
CASSLGQGTSSGYTF	TGTGCCAGCAGCTTGGGCCAGGGGACTTCCAGTGGCTACACCTTC	-	-	TRBV11-3	15	TRBJ1-2
CASSLAWLVHNEQFF	TGTGCCAGCAGCTTGGCCTGGCTAGTTCACAATGAGCAGTTCTTC	-	few	TRBV7-1	15	TRBJ2-1
CASSHWGQSGEQYF	TGCGCCAGCAGCCATTGGGGACAGTCCGGCGAGCAGTACTTC	TRBD1	-	TRBV23-1	14	TRBJ2-7
CASSLSSGRIETQYF	TGTGCCAGCAGTTTATCGAGCGGGAGGATAGAGACCCAGTACTTC	-	-	TRBV22-1	15	TRBJ2-5
CASRLSGPGSYEQYF	TGTGCCAGCAGGTTATCGGGGCCAGGATCCTACGAGCAGTACTTC	-	-	TRBV28	15	TRBJ2-7
CASSPSGEEQETQYF	TGTGCCAGTAGTCCTAGCGGAGAGGAACAAGAGACCCAGTACTTC	TRBD2	once	TRBV19	15	TRBJ2-5
CASSLKQGYGYTF	TGTGCCAGCAGTTTAAAACAGGGCTATGGCTACACCTTC	-	-	TRBV6-8	13	TRBJ1-2
CASSERLAGGNNEQFF	TGCGCCAGCAGTGAACGACTAGCGGGAGGGAACAATGAGCAGTTCTTC	TRBD2	-	TRBV10-1	16	TRBJ2-1
CAWSPLEGKLFF	TGTGCCTGGAGTCCCCTCGAGGGGAAACTGTTTTTT	-	-	TRBV30	12	TRBJ1-4
CASSRTGARTGELFF	TGTGCCAGCAGCCGGACAGGGGCCCGCACCGGGGAGCTGTTTTTT	TRBD1	once	TRBV14	15	TRBJ2-2
CSVDWSSYNEQFF	TGCAGCGTTGACTGGAGCTCCTACAATGAGCAGTTCTTC	-	-	TRBV29-1	13	TRBJ2-1
CASSLPPGSGNTIYF	TGTGCCAGCAGTTTACCGCCAGGGTCTGGAAACACCATATATTTT	-	once	TRBV28	15	TRBJ1-3
CATSRDLGTDTQYF	TGTGCCACCAGCAGAGATCTTGGGACAGATACGCAGTATTTT	-	-	TRBV15	14	TRBJ2-3
CASSPSAGSGNTIYF	TGCGCCAGCAGCCCCTCGGCAGGTAGCGGAAACACCATATATTTT	-	-	TRBV5-1	15	TRBJ1-3
CAWRQGGIGGNTIYF	TGTGCCTGGAGGCAAGGGGGTATAGGTGGAAACACCATATATTTT	-	-	TRBV30	15	TRBJ1-3
CASGYVAGGTDTQYF	TGTGCCAGCGGCTACGTAGCGGGGGGCACAGATACGCAGTATTTT	TRBD2	-	TRBV7-4	15	TRBJ2-3
CASIRQGWAEAFF	TGTGCCAGCATTCGACAGGGATGGGCTGAAGCTTTCTTT	TRBD1	-	TRBV6-8	13	TRBJ1-1
CASRLGGQPQHF	TGTGCCAGCCGACTGGGGGGGCAGCCCCAGCATTTT	-	-	TRBV28	12	TRBJ1-5
CASGDGFNEKLFF	TGTGCCAGCGGGGACGGATTTAATGAAAAACTGTTTTTT	-	-	TRBV7-4	13	TRBJ1-4
CASSLRQGFTEAFF	TGCGCCAGCAGCTTGAGACAGGGTTTCACTGAAGCTTTCTTT	TRBD1	-	TRBV5-1	14	TRBJ1-1
CASSSRRSSYNSPLHF	TGTGCCAGCAGTTCTCGACGGAGCTCCTATAATTCACCCCTCCACTTT	-	once	TRBV6-8	16	TRBJ1-6
CASSLNQRSGVGELFF	TGTGCCAGCAGCTTAAATCAAAGGAGCGGGGTTGGGGAGCTGTTTTTT	TRBD2	-	TRBV7-7	16	TRBJ2-2
CASHATGELFF	TGTGCCAGTCATGCCACCGGGGAGCTGTTTTTT	-	-	TRBV19	11	TRBJ2-2
CASSEGTSSYNEQFF	TGTGCCAGCAGTGAAGGGACTAGCTCCTACAATGAGCAGTTCTTC	-	-	TRBV22-1	15	TRBJ2-1
CASSPVAGDNTEAFF	TGTGCCAGCTCACCAGTGGCAGGAGATAACACTGAAGCTTTCTTT	-	-	TRBV18	15	TRBJ1-1
CASNHRTGPAFF	TGTGCCAGCAACCACAGGACAGGGCCCGCTTTCTTT	TRBD1	-	TRBV14	12	TRBJ1-1
CASSLDHRGPSTDTQYF	TGCGCCAGCAGCTTGGATCACAGAGGGCCTAGCACAGATACGCAGTATTTT	-	once	TRBV5-1	17	TRBJ2-3
CASSYLRGRTGELFF	TGTGCCAGCAGTTACCTCAGGGGGCGCACCGGGGAGCTGTTTTTT	TRBD1	-	TRBV6-8	15	TRBJ2-2
CASSDRGPSYEQYF	TGTGCCAGCAGTGACAGGGGGCCATCCTACGAGCAGTACTTC	TRBD1	few	TRBV6-8	14	TRBJ2-7
CASSWGQVGDNEQFF	TGCGCCAGCAGTTGGGGACAGGTTGGTGACAATGAGCAGTTCTTC	TRBD1	few	TRBV5-1	15	TRBJ2-1
CASSLSRVGTEAFF	TGTGCCAGCAGTTTATCTCGGGTGGGCACTGAAGCTTTCTTT	-	-	TRBV28	14	TRBJ1-1
CARLTRVTGELFF	TGTGCCAGATTGACACGGGTCACCGGGGAGCTGTTTTTT	-	once	TRBV7-8	13	TRBJ2-2
CAWRSAGGGMDYGYTF	TGTGCCTGGAGGTCTGCCGGTGGTGGGATGGACTATGGCTACACCTTC	-	-	TRBV30	16	TRBJ1-2
CAISEVVGNTIYF	TGTGCCATCAGTGAGGTGGTGGGAAACACCATATATTTT	-	-	TRBV10-3	13	TRBJ1-3
CASSLEGQGSNQPQHF	TGCGCCAGCAGCTTGGAAGGACAGGGTAGCAATCAGCCCCAGCATTTT	TRBD1	-	TRBV5-1	16	TRBJ1-5
CAWSLGSPSAFF	TGTGCCTGGAGTCTAGGGTCCCCTAGCGCTTTCTTT	-	once	TRBV30	12	TRBJ1-1
CASSFTGTGGIGGELFF	TGCGCCAGCAGCTTTACCGGGACAGGGGGCATAGGCGGGGAGCTGTTTTTT	TRBD1	-	TRBV5-1	17	TRBJ2-2
CASSSPRGTNEKLFF	TGTGCCAGCAGTTCCCCCCGGGGAACGAATGAAAAACTGTTTTTT	-	-	TRBV28	15	TRBJ1-4
CASSSTGPAYEQYF	TGTGCCAGCAGCTCAACCGGGCCTGCCTACGAGCAGTACTTC	-	-	TRBV7-6	14	TRBJ2-7
CASSPWTSQSDGYTF	TGTGCCAGCTCTCCCTGGACGTCTCAAAGCGATGGCTACACCTTC	-	once	TRBV6-9	15	TRBJ1-2
CASKLAGNTKNIQYF	TGTGCCAGTAAATTGGCAGGGAATACCAAAAACATTCAGTACTTC	-	-	TRBV19	15	TRBJ2-4
CASSPPVRDYGYTF	TGTGCCAGCTCACCACCGGTGAGGGACTATGGCTACACCTTC	-	-	TRBV18	14	TRBJ1-2
CASNADREPGNTIYF	TGTGCCAGCAATGCGGACAGGGAACCTGGAAACACCATATATTTT	TRBD1	-	TRBV28	15	TRBJ1-3
CASGSGTATRTNEKLFF	TGTGCCAGCGGCTCCGGGACAGCCACCAGGACTAATGAAAAACTGTTTTTT	TRBD1	-	TRBV14	17	TRBJ1-4
CASSLTDAFNEQFF	TGTGCCAGCAGCCTGACGGACGCCTTCAATGAGCAGTTCTTC	-	-	TRBV7-5	14	TRBJ2-1
CASSIGHYNQPQHF	TGTGCCAGTAGTATTGGACACTACAATCAGCCCCAGCATTTT	-	-	TRBV19	14	TRBJ1-5
CASSIYGWDSRFAGTGELFF	TGTGCCAGTAGTATATATGGGTGGGACAGTAGGTTCGCGGGCACCGGGGAGCTGTTTTTT	TRBD1	-	TRBV19	20	TRBJ2-2
CASSSSGDDEQFF	TGTGCCAGCAGTTCGAGCGGGGACGATGAGCAGTTCTTC	TRBD2	-	TRBV6-8	13	TRBJ2-1